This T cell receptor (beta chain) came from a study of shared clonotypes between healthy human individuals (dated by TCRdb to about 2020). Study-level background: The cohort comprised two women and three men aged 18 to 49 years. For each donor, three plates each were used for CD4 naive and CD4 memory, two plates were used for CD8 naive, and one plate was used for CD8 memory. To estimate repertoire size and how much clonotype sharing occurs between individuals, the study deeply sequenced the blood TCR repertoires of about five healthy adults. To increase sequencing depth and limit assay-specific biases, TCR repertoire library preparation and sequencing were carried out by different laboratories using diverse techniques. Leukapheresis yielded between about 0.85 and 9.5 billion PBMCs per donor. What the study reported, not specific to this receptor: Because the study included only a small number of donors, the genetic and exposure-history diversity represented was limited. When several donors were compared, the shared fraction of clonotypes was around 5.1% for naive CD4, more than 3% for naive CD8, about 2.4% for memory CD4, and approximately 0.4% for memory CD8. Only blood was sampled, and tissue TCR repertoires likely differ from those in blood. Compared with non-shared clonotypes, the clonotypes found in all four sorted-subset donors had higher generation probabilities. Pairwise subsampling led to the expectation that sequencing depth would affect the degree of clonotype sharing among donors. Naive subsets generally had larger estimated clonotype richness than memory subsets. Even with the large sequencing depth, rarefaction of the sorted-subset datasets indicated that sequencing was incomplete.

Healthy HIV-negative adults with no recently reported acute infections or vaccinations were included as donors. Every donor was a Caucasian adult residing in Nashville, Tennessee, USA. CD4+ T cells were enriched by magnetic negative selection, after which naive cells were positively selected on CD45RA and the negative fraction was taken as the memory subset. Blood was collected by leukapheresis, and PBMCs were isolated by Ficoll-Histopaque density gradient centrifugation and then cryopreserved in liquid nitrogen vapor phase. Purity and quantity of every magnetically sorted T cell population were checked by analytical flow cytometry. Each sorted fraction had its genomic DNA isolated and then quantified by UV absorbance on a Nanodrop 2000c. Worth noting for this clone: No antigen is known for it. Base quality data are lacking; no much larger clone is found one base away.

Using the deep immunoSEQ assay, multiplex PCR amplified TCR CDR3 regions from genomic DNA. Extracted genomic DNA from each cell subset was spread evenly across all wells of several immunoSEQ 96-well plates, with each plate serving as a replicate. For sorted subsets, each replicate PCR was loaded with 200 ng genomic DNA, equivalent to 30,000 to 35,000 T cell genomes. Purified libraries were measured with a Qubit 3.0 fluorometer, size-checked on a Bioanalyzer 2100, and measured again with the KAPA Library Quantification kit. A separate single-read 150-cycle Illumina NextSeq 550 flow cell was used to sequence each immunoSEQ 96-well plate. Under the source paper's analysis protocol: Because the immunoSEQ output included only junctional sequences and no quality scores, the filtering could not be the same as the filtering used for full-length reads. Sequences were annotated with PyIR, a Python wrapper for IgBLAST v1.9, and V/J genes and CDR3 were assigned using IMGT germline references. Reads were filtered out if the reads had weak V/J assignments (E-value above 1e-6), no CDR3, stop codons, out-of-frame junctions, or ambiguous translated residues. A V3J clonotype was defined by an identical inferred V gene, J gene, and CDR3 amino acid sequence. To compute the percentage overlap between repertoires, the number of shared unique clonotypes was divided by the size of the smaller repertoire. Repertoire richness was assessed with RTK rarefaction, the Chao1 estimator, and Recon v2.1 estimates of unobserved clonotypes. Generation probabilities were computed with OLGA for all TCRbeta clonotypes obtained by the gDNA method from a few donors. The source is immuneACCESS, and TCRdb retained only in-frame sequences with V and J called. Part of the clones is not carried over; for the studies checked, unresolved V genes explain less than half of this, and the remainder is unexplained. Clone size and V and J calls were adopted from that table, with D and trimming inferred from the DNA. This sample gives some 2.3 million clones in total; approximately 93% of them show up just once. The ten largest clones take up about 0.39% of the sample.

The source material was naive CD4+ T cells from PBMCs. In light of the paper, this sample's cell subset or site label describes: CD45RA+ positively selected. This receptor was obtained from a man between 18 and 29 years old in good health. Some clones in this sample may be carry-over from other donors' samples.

The CDR3 here reads CASSEVWRGDEQYF. The nucleotide sequence reads as follows: TGTGCCAGCAGTGAAGTATGGCGGGGGGACGAGCAGTACTTC. The chain is made from TRBV6-1 and TRBJ2-7, and 8 junctional nucleotides match TRBD2. The CDR3 contains 14 residues, cysteine and phenylalanine counted. Only CDR3 DNA remains: 42 bases, in frame from the first base. Trimming removed 1 base from V and 5 bases from J; the gene matches leave 4 bases unexplained. CDR1 and CDR2, per the germline V gene, are MNHNS and SASEGT.